A single sample gave rise to the 22 T cell receptor beta chains below, sequenced in a study of CD8+CD57+ T cells in acquired aplastic anemia. It was genomic DNA that served as the template for profiling TCR beta VDJ and CDR3. Using its own MiXCR run on the reads, TCRdb lists one record per CDR3 protein. The data hold about 220,000 distinct CDR3 sequences, with 30% to 35% observed a single time. The specimen sequenced was sorted CD4+, CD8+, or CD8+CD57+ T cells (not recorded which) from PBMCs. These receptors were taken from a human donor in good health, serving as a control.

The genes are TRBV2 and TRBJ1-2, with TRBD1 matching 11 bases. Germline assignment: CDR1 SNHLY and CDR2 FYNNEI. This CDR3 has 15 amino acids. Unmatched junction bases numbered 10, after V lost 8 bases and J lost 5 bases. The CDR3 is CASRYRTGGGYGYTF. The CDR3 DNA follows: TGTGCCAGCCGGTACCGGACAGGGGGCGGTTATGGCTACACCTTC.

The chain has TRBV6-1 and TRBJ1-2; no clear D gene. Trimming took off 2 bases at V and 6 bases at J, with 7 bases between the two ends. Germline values: CDR1 MNHNS, CDR2 SASEGT. CDR3 length: 12 residues. The CDR3 spells CASSEIGNGYTF. The CDR3 DNA reads as TGTGCCAGCAGTGAAATAGGGAATGGCTACACCTTC.

The chain uses TRBV20-1 and TRBJ2-1, with D perhaps matching TRBD1 (5 bases). Germline loops: CDR1 DFQATT, CDR2 SNEGSKA (reference sequence). CDR3 size: 15 residues. Trimming took off 6 bases at V and 7 bases at J, with 22 bases between the two ends. CDR3 DNA: TGCAGTGCGAGTGGACCTCAGGGTTTATTTAATGAGCAGTTCTTC. Translated: CSASGPQGLFNEQFF.

This clonotype has just a few counts. The chain recombines TRBV29-1 with TRBJ2-7, with D hard to call. Germline values: CDR1 SQVTM, CDR2 ANQGSEA. This CDR3 contains 13 residues. V lost 4 bases to trimming and J lost 5 bases, with 15 bases between them. The CDR3 bases are TGCAGCGTTGTGATACCAGGCCGAGACGAGCAGTACTTC. Encoded protein: CSVVIPGRDEQYF.

This clonotype was found many times. The V call is TRBV7-2, the J call TRBJ2-1, with D perhaps TRBD1 or TRBD2 (5 bases each). The germline V gene has CDR1 SGHTA and CDR2 FQGNSA. The V and J ends lost 5 bases and 8 bases respectively, with 19 bases between them. The CDR3 contains 15 residues. This CDR3 is CASSPVSGLGDEQFF. CDR3 DNA sequence: TGTGCCAGCAGCCCCGTTTCGGGGCTGGGGGATGAGCAGTTCTTC.

This clonotype has at least ten counts. V usage is TRBV10-3 and J usage is TRBJ2-7; 11 bases are a match to TRBD1. The CDR3 covers 15 residues. The trim removed 0 bases at V and 4 bases at J, leaving 2 bases unmatched. From germline, CDR1 is ENHRY and CDR2 SYGVKD. CDR3 sequence: CAISESGQGGYEQYF. In DNA, the CDR3 is TGTGCCATCAGTGAGTCGGGACAGGGGGGTTACGAGCAGTACTTC.

In this sample, this clonotype turned up many times. The J gene is TRBJ1-2, the V gene TRBV2; perhaps TRBD1 as D (6 bases). This CDR3 is built from 12 residues. Germline V lookup: CDR1 SNHLY, CDR2 FYNNEI. V lost 6 bases to trimming and J lost 5 bases, with 10 bases between them. The CDR3 nucleotides read TGTGCCAGCAGGGCAGGGGTTTATGGCTACACCTTC. This sequence encodes CASRAGVYGYTF.

This clonotype came up a few times. CDR3 loop: CATSRDGSADTQYF. The CDR3 coding sequence is TGTGCCACCAGCAGAGATGGGTCCGCAGATACGCAGTATTTT. V usage is TRBV15 and J usage is TRBJ2-3; no clear D gene. Trimming cost V 0 bases and J 4 bases, with 8 bases left between them. The CDR3 sequence is 14 residues long. Germline V gene sequence: CDR1 LNHNV, CDR2 YYDKDF (reference sequence).

In this sample, this clonotype turned up many times. The chain uses TRBV29-1 and TRBJ1-1; a possible D gene is TRBD1 (6 bases). V lost 6 bases, J lost 3 bases, and 20 bases lay in between. The CDR3 runs 15 residues. Looked up from germline, CDR1 is SQVTM and CDR2 is ANQGSEA. The CDR3 is CSVRGTGSGYTEAFF. The DNA of the CDR3 is TGCAGCGTCCGAGGTACAGGGTCGGGGTACACTGAAGCTTTCTTT.

This clonotype came up many times. The rearrangement joins TRBV20-1 to TRBJ2-1; D perhaps matches TRBD1 (7 bases). This CDR3 spans 13 amino acids. The germline gives CDR1 DFQATT, CDR2 SNEGSKA (reference sequence). V was clipped by 3 bases and J by 8 bases, with 14 bases between them. This CDR3 is CSASGQGGDEQFF. The CDR3 DNA reads TGCAGTGCTAGCGGGCAGGGGGGCGATGAGCAGTTCTTC.

At least ten counts were recorded for this clonotype. The chain carries TRBV20-1 and TRBJ2-7, with a weak D call TRBD2 (5 bases). The CDR3 spans 13 residues. The germline V and J ends were trimmed by 3 bases and 4 bases, with 13 bases remaining between them. Germline loops: CDR1 DFQATT, CDR2 SNEGSKA (reference sequence). CDR3 residues: CSASTPGIYEQYF. CDR3 nucleotide sequence: TGCAGTGCTAGTACCCCGGGAATATACGAGCAGTACTTC.

This clonotype was detected ten times or more. This chain joins TRBV5-1 and TRBJ1-2, with TRBD1 matching over 7 bases. Germline loops: CDR1 SGHRS, CDR2 YFSETQ. The V gene end was trimmed by 2 bases and the J gene end by 7 bases; junction bases not matched to a gene: 8. The length of the CDR3 is 14 residues. DNA of the CDR3: TGCGCCAGCAGCTTAAGCGAGGGGGCGACTGGCTACACCTTC. This codes for CASSLSEGATGYTF.

This clonotype was counted at least ten times. This chain joins TRBV29-1 and TRBJ2-3; tentatively, D is TRBD2 (6 bases). This CDR3 has 15 residues. Germline CDR1 is SQVTM and CDR2 is ANQGSEA. Trimming took off 4 bases at V and 2 bases at J, with 16 bases between the two ends. This chain's CDR3 is CSVGGRFSSTDTQYF. CDR3 sequence (DNA): TGCAGCGTTGGGGGGAGGTTTTCCTCCACAGATACGCAGTATTTT.

CDR3 sequence (DNA): TGTGCCACCAGCAGCTTGGCATTCAATGAGCAGTTCTTC. Translating it yields CATSSLAFNEQFF. The genes are TRBV24-1 and TRBJ2-1, with D hard to call. The CDR3 covers 13 residues. V lost 7 bases and J lost 6, with 12 bases in between. Germline CDR1 is KGHDR and CDR2 is SFDVKD.

A single count supports this clonotype. The rearrangement uses TRBV7-2 and TRBJ1-5; D is uncertain. This CDR3 has 13 amino acids. The V gene lost 2 bases and the J gene lost 6 bases, with 8 bases spanning the gap. Germline V gene lookup returns CDR1 SGHTA and CDR2 FQGNSA. CDR3 bases: TGTGCCAGCAGCTTAACGGTGATTCAGCCCCAGCATTTT. Amino acid sequence: CASSLTVIQPQHF.

This clonotype was observed at least ten times. V and J are TRBV20-1 and TRBJ1-6, with 9 bases identical to TRBD1. In germline, CDR1 is DFQATT, CDR2 SNEGSKA (reference sequence). J lost 9 bases, V lost 2 bases, and 8 bases had no gene match. The CDR3 contains 15 residues. The CDR3 DNA follows: TGCAGTGCTAGAACCGACAGGGGGGAAAGTTCACCCCTCCACTTT. Amino acid sequence: CSARTDRGESSPLHF.

This rearrangement joins TRBV28 to TRBJ1-2; the D gene is possibly TRBD1 (6 bases). Germline V gene sequence: CDR1 MDHEN, CDR2 SYDVKM. This CDR3 is 16 amino acids long. The ends were cut back, 3 bases at V and 6 bases at J, with 20 bases in the middle. The chain's CDR3 is CASSFFGQRGTNGYTF. The CDR3 DNA sequence: TGTGCCAGCAGTTTCTTCGGACAGAGGGGGACTAATGGCTACACCTTC.

The rearrangement links TRBV20-1 to TRBJ2-7, with 9 bases that match TRBD2. Germline V lookup: CDR1 DFQATT, CDR2 SNEGSKA (reference sequence). This CDR3 contains 13 residues. With 2 bases clipped from V and 4 bases from J, the junction kept 3 bases outside the gene matches. The CDR3 DNA follows: TGCAGTGCTAGAAAGCGGGGGGCTTACGAGCAGTACTTC. Translating it yields CSARKRGAYEQYF.

This chain uses TRBV27 with TRBJ1-5, with a possible D match to TRBD1 (5 bases). Looked up from germline, CDR1 is MNHEY and CDR2 is SMNVEV (reference sequence). The CDR3 is 14 residues long. The V gene lost 2 bases and the J gene lost 1 base, with 6 bases spanning the gap. The CDR3: CASSLGTSNQPQHF. CDR3 nucleotide sequence: TGTGCCAGCAGTTTAGGGACCAGCAATCAGCCCCAGCATTTT.

This sequence joins TRBV25-1 and TRBJ2-2; 14 bases agree with TRBD2. V dropped 5 bases and J dropped 7; count of bases not matched to a gene: 12. The V gene's germline CDR1 is MGHDK and CDR2 SYGVNS. This CDR3 has 18 residues. CDR3 bases: TGTGCCAGCAGTTACTCGGGACTAGCGGGGGCCCGTCTCGGGGAGCTGTTTTTT. Residues: CASSYSGLAGARLGELFF.

This clonotype appeared many times. This chain uses TRBV7-2 with TRBJ2-7, with 8 bases fitting TRBD2. CDR1 is SGHTA and CDR2 is FQGNSA in the germline V gene. This CDR3 has 15 amino acids. The V gene end was trimmed by 3 bases and the J gene end by 0 bases; junction bases not matched to a gene: 4. The CDR3 nucleotides read TGTGCCAGCAGCTTGGTAGCGGGGAACTCCTACGAGCAGTACTTC. Residues: CASSLVAGNSYEQYF.

This clonotype was seen ten or more times. The V gene is TRBV6-5, the J gene TRBJ1-2, with 7 bases lining up with TRBD1. The germline gives CDR1 MNHEY, CDR2 SVGAGI. This CDR3 is 15 amino acids long. J was trimmed by 4 bases and V by 4 bases; bases with no gene match: 9. The CDR3 sequence is CASSLAATGSYGYTF. In nucleotides, the CDR3 is TGTGCCAGCAGTTTAGCCGCGACAGGGTCCTATGGCTACACCTTC.